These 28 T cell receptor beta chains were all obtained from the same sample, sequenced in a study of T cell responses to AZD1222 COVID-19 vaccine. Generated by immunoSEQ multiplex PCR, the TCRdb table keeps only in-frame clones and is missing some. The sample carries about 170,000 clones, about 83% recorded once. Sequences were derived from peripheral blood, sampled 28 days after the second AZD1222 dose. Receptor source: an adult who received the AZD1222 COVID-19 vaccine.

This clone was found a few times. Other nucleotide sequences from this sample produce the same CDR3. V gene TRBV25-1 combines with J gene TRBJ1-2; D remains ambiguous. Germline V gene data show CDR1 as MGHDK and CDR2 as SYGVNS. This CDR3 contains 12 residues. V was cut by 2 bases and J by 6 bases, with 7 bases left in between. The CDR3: CASSEVRDGYTF. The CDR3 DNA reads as TGTGCCAGCAGTGAAGTTAGGGATGGCTACACCTTC.

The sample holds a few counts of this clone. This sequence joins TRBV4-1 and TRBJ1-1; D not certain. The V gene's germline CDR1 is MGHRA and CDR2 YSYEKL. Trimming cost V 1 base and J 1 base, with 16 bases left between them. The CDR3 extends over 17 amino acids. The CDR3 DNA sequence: TGCGCCAGCAGCCAAGGGAGGGAGGCGGTTGGGAACACTGAAGCTTTCTTT. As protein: CASSQGREAVGNTEAFF.

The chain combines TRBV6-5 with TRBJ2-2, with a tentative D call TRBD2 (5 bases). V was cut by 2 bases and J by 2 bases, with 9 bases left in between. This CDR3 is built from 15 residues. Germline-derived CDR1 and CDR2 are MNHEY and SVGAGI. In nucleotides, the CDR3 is TGTGCCAGCAGTTACAACGGGGTCAACACCGGGGAGCTGTTTTTT. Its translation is CASSYNGVNTGELFF.

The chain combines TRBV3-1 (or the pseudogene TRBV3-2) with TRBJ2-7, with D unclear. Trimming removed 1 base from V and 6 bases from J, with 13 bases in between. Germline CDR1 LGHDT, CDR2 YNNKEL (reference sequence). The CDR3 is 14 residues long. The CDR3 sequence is CASSQGGYSGEQYF. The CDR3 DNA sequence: TGTGCCAGCAGCCAAGGGGGATATTCCGGCGAGCAGTACTTC.

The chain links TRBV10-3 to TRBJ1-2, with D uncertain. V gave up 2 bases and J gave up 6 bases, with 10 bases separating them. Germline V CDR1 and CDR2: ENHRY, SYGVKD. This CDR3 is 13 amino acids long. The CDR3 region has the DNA TGTGCCATCAGTGAGGGGCCGGGGAATGGCTACACCTTC. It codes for CAISEGPGNGYTF.

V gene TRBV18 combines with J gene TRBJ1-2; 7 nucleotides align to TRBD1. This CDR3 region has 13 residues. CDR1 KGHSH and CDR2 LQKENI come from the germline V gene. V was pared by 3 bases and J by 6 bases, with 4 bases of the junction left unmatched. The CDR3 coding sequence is TGTGCCAGCTCACCGTATGGACAGGATGGCTACACCTTC. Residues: CASSPYGQDGYTF.

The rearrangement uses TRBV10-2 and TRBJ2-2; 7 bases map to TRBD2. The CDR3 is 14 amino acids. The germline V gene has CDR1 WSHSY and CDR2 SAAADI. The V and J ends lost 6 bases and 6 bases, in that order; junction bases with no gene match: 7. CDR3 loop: CASRPLSGPGELFF. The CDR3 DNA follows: TGCGCCAGCAGGCCTCTTAGCGGGCCCGGGGAGCTGTTTTTT.

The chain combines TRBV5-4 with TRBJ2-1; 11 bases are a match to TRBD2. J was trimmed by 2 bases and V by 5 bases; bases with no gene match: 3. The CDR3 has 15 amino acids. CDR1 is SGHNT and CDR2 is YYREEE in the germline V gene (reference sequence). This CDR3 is CASRQGLAAYNEQFF. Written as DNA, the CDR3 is TGTGCCAGCAGGCAGGGACTAGCGGCCTACAATGAGCAGTTCTTC.

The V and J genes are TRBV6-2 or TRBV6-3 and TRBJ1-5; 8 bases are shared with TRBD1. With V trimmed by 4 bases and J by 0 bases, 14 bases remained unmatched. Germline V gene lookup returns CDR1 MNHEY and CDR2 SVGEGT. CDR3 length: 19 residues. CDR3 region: CASSFRRGRGPYSNQPQHF. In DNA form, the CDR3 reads TGTGCCAGCAGTTTCCGTCGGGGCAGGGGGCCTTATAGCAATCAGCCCCAGCATTTT.

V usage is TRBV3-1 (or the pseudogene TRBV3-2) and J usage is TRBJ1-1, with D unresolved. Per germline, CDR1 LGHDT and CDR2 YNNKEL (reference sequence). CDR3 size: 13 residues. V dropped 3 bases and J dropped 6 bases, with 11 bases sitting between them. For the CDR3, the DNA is TGTGCCAGCAGCCAGTCCAGTGGGCCTGAAGCTTTCTTT. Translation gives CASSQSSGPEAFF.

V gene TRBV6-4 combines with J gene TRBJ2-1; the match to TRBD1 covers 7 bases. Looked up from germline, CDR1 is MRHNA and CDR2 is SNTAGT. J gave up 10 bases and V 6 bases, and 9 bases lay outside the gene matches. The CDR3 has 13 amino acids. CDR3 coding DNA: TGTGCCAGCAGGGGGGAAGGGGGCTCAGAGCAGTTCTTC. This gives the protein CASRGEGGSEQFF.

The CDR3 DNA reads as TGTGCCAGCAGCCAAGTGCCTTGGGTTTCCTACGAGCAGTACTTC. This codes for CASSQVPWVSYEQYF. The chain couples TRBV3-1 (or the pseudogene TRBV3-2) to TRBJ2-7; D unresolved. CDR1 and CDR2 from the germline V gene are LGHDT and YNNKEL (reference sequence). The germline V and J ends were trimmed by 1 base and 1 base, with 11 bases remaining between them. This CDR3 contains 15 residues.

CDR3 nucleotides: TGTGCCAGCACCCAGGCAAGTGGCATTCAGTACTTC. Translating gives CASTQASGIQYF. The chain combines TRBV7-9 with TRBJ2-4; D is ambiguous. The V and J ends lost 7 bases and 9 bases respectively, with 13 bases between them. The CDR3 extends over 12 amino acids. Germline CDR1 SEHNR, CDR2 FQNEAQ (reference sequence).

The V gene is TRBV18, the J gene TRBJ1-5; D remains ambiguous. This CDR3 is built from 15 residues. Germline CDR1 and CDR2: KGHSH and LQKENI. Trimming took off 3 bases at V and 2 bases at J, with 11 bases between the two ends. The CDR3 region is CASSPMGLGNQPQHF. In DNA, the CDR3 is TGTGCCAGCTCACCCATGGGTCTGGGCAATCAGCCCCAGCATTTT.

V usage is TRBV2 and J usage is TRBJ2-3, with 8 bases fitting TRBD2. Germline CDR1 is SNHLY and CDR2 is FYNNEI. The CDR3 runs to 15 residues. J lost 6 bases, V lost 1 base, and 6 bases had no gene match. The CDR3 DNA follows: TGTGCCAGCAGTGAAGACGGGGGGGCCTGGGATACGCAGTATTTT. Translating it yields CASSEDGGAWDTQYF. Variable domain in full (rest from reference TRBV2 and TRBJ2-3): EPEVTQTPSHQVTQMGQEVILRCVPISNHLYFYWYRQILGQKVEFLVSFYNNEISEKSEIFDDQFSVERPDGSNFTLKIRSTKLEDSAMYFCASSEDGGAWDTQYFGPGTRLTVL.

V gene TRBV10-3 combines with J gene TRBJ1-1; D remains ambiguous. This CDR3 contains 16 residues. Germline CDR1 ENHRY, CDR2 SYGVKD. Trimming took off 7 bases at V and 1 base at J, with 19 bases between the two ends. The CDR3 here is CAIMVPTKATNTEAFF. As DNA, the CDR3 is TGTGCCATCATGGTCCCTACGAAAGCAACGAACACTGAAGCTTTCTTT.

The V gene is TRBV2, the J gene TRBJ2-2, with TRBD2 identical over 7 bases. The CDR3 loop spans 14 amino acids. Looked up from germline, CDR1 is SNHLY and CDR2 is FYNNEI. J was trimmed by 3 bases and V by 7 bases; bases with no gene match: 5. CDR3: CASKSGRDTGELFF. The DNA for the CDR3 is TGTGCCAGCAAATCGGGGAGGGACACCGGGGAGCTGTTTTTT. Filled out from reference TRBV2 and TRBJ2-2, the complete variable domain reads EPEVTQTPSHQVTQMGQEVILRCVPISNHLYFYWYRQILGQKVEFLVSFYNNEISEKSEIFDDQFSVERPDGSNFTLKIRSTKLEDSAMYFCASKSGRDTGELFFGEGSRLTVL.

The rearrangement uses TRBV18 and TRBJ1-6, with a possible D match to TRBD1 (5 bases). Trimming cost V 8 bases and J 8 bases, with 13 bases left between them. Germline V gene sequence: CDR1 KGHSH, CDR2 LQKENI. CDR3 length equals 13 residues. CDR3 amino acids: CASTGLPDSPLHF. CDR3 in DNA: TGTGCCAGCACGGGACTCCCGGATTCACCCCTCCACTTT.

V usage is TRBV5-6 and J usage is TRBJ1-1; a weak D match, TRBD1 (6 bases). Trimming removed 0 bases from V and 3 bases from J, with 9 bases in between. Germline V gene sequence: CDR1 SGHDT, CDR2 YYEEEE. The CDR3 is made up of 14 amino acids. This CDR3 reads CASSLAGDDTEAFF. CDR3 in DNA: TGTGCCAGCAGCTTGGCAGGGGATGACACTGAAGCTTTCTTT.

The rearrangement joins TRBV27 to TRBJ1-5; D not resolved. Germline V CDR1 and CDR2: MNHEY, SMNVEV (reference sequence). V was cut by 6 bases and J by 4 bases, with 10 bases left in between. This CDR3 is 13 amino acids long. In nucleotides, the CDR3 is TGTGCCAGCAGCCTGAAAAGTAATCAGCCCCAGCATTTT. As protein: CASSLKSNQPQHF.

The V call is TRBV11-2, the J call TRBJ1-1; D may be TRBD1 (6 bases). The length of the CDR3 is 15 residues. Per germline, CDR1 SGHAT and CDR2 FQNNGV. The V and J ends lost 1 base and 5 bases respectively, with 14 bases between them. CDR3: CASSLGLGAETEAFF. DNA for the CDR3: TGTGCCAGCAGCTTAGGTTTGGGGGCAGAGACTGAAGCTTTCTTT.

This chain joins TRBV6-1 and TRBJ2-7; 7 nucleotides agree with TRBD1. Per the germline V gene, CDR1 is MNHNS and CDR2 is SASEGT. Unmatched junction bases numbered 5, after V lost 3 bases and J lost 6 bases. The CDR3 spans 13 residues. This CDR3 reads CASSDQGQLEQYF. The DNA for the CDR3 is TGTGCCAGCAGTGATCAGGGACAGCTCGAGCAGTACTTC.

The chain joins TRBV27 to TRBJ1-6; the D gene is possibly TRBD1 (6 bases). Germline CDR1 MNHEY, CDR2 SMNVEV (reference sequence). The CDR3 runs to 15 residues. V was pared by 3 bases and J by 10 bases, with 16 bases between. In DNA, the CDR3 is TGTGCCAGCAGTTTTCTCCTTTCGGGGGCCTCACCCCTCCACTTT. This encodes CASSFLLSGASPLHF.

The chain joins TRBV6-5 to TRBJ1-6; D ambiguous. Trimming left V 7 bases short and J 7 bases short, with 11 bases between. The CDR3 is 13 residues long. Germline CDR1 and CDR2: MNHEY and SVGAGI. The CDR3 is CASTIGVNSPLHF. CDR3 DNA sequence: TGTGCCAGCACCATAGGTGTGAATTCACCCCTCCACTTT.

As DNA, the CDR3 is TGTGCCAGCAGTCCCTATGTAGCAGGTCGACCCCAGCATTTT. This sequence encodes CASSPYVAGRPQHF. The genes are TRBV28 and TRBJ1-5; D not resolved. The germline gives CDR1 MDHEN, CDR2 SYDVKM. V lost 5 bases and J 10 bases, leaving 18 bases between the germline ends. The CDR3 is made up of 14 amino acids.

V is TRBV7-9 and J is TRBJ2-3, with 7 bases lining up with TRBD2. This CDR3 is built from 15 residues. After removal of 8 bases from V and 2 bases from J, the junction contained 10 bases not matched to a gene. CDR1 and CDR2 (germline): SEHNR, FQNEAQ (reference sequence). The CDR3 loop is CASGGRAVPTDTQYF. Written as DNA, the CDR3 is TGTGCCAGCGGGGGGAGGGCGGTACCCACAGATACGCAGTATTTT. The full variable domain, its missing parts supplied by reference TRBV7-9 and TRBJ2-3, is DTGVSQNPRHKITKRGQNVTFRCDPISEHNRLYWYRQTLGQGPEFLTYFQNEAQLEKSRLLSDRFSAERPKGSFSTLEIQRTEQGDSAMYLCASGGRAVPTDTQYFGPGTRLTVL.

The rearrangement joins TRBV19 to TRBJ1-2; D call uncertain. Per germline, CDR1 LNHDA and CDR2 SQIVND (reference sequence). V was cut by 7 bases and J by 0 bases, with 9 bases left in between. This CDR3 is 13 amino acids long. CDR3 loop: CASNGPPNYGYTF. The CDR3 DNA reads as TGTGCCAGTAATGGTCCCCCTAACTATGGCTACACCTTC.

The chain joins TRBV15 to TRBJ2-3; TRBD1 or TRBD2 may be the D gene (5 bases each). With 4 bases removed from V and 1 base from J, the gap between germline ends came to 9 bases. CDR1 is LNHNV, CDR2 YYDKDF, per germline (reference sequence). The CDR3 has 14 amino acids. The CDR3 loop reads CATSTRDGTDTQYF. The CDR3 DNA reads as TGTGCCACCAGCACGAGGGACGGCACAGATACGCAGTATTTT.